This TCR beta chain was sequenced in a study of cytomegalovirus exposure and HLA in healthy donors. Study-level findings and limits: Later analysis placed DRB1 highest and HLA-C lowest in TCR association rates, which differed by HLA locus. Common viral pathogens seemed to be connected with several of the most significant clusters, according to a later analysis.

On this clone itself: Its specificity is unknown.

Primers: 60 Vbeta forward and 13 Jbeta reverse. Assay used: immunoSEQ multiplex PCR; TCRdb lists only in-frame clones, some missing. In all, the sample yields 55,000 to 85,000 clones. Germline loops: CDR1 GTSNPN, CDR2 SVGIG (reference sequence). The CDR3 contains 14 residues. The V and J ends lost 1 base and 7 bases, in that order; junction bases with no gene match: 3. The sequencing sample was made of PBMCs. The TCR was taken from a female donor in good health and CMV-seropositive. The chain uses TRBV30 and TRBJ1-4; 10 bases align to TRBD1. In DNA, the CDR3 is TGTGCCTGGAGTGAAGGGACAGGGGTTGAAAAACTGTTTTTT. Translation gives CAWSEGTGVEKLFF.